This is a list of T cell receptor beta chains from one sample in a study of cytomegalovirus exposure and HLA in healthy donors. The protocol was immunoSEQ multiplex PCR, while the TCRdb copy is restricted to in-frame clones and leaves out a portion. Seen here are some 90,000 clones, about 81% observed once, and the top ten hold roughly 1.5%. The sequenced material came from PBMCs. These receptors were taken from a man in his forties in good health and CMV-seronegative. Each CDR3 is given without its conserved first and last residue. Each record gives: clone size, V gene, J gene, CDR3 protein. Clone sizes are given selectively: once, few, many, or a class where the clone is expanded.

once	TRBV5-6	TRBJ2-5	ASSDPAGQQETQY
-	TRBV6-1	TRBJ1-5	ASSGSGLNSNQPQH
-	TRBV7-9	TRBJ2-3	ASRRGLATTDTQY
-	TRBV30	TRBJ1-2	AWSVVQGWGYT
-	TRBV5-1	TRBJ2-4	ASSLDRDSHFRMGKNIQY
-	TRBV29-1	TRBJ1-1	SGTGNTEAF
once	TRBV19	TRBJ2-1	ASSTPTGHREF
-	TRBV9	TRBJ1-5	ASSPSSTGAGQPQH
-	TRBV30	TRBJ1-3	AWSGQGASSGNTIY
-	TRBV10-3	TRBJ1-1	AISQGVNTEAF
-	TRBV6-5	TRBJ1-1	ASSTGGVNTEAF
-	TRBV6-6	TRBJ1-2	ASSYNRDSDSYGYT
-	TRBV7-7	TRBJ2-5	ASSRPGTGVETQY
-	TRBV5-4	TRBJ2-1	ASSEMKRGITSEQF
few	TRBV13	TRBJ1-6	ASSLGQGDSPLH
-	TRBV5-8	TRBJ1-5	ASSLLTYNQPQH
-	TRBV5-4	TRBJ2-7	ASSRKPGYEQY
once	TRBV19	TRBJ1-1	ASSIEGATEAF
-	TRBV11-2	TRBJ2-7	ASSLAPGSVFEQY
-	TRBV9	TRBJ1-1	ASSVAPQNTEAF
-	TRBV5-1	TRBJ2-3	ASSSQDTDTQY
-	TRBV10-3	TRBJ2-5	AISGTSGGAWETQY
-	TRBV5-1	TRBJ1-5	ASSLGQGLNQPQH
-	TRBV28	TRBJ1-5	ASSFRESSQH
-	TRBV5-6	TRBJ1-2	ASSLVGGTGWSYGYT
-	TRBV19	TRBJ1-2	ASSRRDRAAYGYT
-	TRBV6-1	TRBJ1-6	ASIPGIGNSPLH
-	TRBV5-1	TRBJ2-1	ASSRTGSYNEQF
-	TRBV19	TRBJ2-3	ASSLGQGADTQY
-	TRBV6-5	TRBJ2-5	ASRSGTSGGPKY
medium-sized	TRBV5-1	TRBJ1-6	ASRQTLNSPLH
-	TRBV6-1	TRBJ1-5	ASSEGRRMEGFRQPQH
-	TRBV20-1	TRBJ1-4	SLESGEKLF
-	TRBV30	TRBJ1-5	AWSGGFNQPQH
-	TRBV18	TRBJ1-2	ASSPLDRLNYGYT
-	TRBV5-6	TRBJ2-1	ASSLGLTGPNEQF
-	TRBV5-1	TRBJ2-1	ASSPLTSGGHNEQF
-	TRBV6-5	TRBJ2-7	ASSSLQGLGEQY
-	TRBV7-9	TRBJ1-4	ASSQDSDRREKLF
once	TRBV5-6	TRBJ1-5	ASSLFPGDRNQPQH
once	TRBV19	TRBJ2-2	ASSTSQGGGELF
-	TRBV5-4	TRBJ2-6	ASSHRDRGSGANVLT
-	TRBV30	TRBJ2-3	AWTASGRLGDTQY
-	TRBV5-6	TRBJ2-7	ASSLGSAGPTYEQY
-	TRBV7-9	TRBJ2-2	ASSLADRGYTGELF
-	TRBV5-1	TRBJ1-2	ASRQYSSGYA